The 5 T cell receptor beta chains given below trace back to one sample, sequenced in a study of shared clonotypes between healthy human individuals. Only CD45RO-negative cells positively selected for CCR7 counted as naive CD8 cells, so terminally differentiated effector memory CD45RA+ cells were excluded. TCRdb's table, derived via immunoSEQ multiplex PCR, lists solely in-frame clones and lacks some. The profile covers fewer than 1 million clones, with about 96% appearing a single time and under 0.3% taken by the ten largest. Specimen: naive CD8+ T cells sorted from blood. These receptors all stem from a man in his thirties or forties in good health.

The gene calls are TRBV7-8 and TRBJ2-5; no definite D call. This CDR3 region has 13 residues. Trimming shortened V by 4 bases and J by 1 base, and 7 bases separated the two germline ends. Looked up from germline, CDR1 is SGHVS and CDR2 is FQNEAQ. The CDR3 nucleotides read TGTGCCAGCAGCTCGGAAGGCCAAGAGACCCAGTACTTC. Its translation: CASSSEGQETQYF.

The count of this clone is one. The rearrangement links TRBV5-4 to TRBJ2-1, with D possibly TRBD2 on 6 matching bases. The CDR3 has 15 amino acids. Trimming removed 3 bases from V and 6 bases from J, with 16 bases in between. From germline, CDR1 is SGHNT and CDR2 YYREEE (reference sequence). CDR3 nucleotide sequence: TGTGCCAGCAGCTCCGGGATAGGGAGGATCAATGAGCAGTTCTTC. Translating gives CASSSGIGRINEQFF. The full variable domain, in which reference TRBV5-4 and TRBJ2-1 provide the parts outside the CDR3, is ETGVTQSPTHLIKTRGQQVTLRCSSQSGHNTVSWYQQALGQGPQFIFQYYREEENGRGNFPPRFSGLQFPNYSSELNVNALELDDSALYLCASSSGIGRINEQFFGPGTRLTVL.

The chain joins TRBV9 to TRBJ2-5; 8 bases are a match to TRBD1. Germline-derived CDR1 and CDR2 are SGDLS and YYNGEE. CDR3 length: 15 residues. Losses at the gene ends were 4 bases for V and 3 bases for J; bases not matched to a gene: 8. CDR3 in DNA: TGTGCCAGCAGCTCACCCGGGACAGGCGAAGAGACCCAGTACTTC. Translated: CASSSPGTGEETQYF.

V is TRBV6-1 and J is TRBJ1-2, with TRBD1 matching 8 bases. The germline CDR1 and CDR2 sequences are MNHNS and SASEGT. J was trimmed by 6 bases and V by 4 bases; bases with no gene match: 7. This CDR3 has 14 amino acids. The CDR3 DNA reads TGTGCCAGCAGTGGCCCCCAGGGGGCGGATGGCTACACCTTC. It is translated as CASSGPQGADGYTF.

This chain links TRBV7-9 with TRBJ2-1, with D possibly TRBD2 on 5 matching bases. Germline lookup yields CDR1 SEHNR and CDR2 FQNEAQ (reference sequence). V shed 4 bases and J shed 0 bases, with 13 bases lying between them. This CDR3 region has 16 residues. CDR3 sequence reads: CASSSLEARSYNEQFF. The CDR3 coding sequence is TGTGCCAGCAGCTCCCTGGAGGCGCGCTCCTACAATGAGCAGTTCTTC.